This T cell receptor beta chain was captured in a study of blood T cell repertoires in COVID-19 (dated by TCRdb to 2018 to 2021). Regarding the study in general: Samples covering the acute and convalescent phases of COVID-19 were provided by collaborators in the United States, Italy and Spain. A freely available public database, intended as a resource for researchers studying the immune response to SARS-CoV-2, is where the repertoires were released. A de-identified subject ID, COVID-19 status, age in years and sex were almost always included in the sample metadata. Where HLA class I and class II types were available, the types were taken from metadata supplied by the sample provider, not from assay-based typing. Subjects who had been exposed to COVID-19, were actively infected with it, or had recovered from it provided the deeply sampled blood TCRbeta repertoires that made up the dataset. The samples were drawn from the first 160 participants of the ongoing ImmuneRACE study and from 950 to 1,500 subjects provided by 6 global collaborators. The material from the prospective study consisted of cDNA or gDNA derived from T cells, B-cell-depleted T cells, or PBMCs.

Collaborating institutions collected whole blood in K2EDTA tubes following their own protocols. For TCRbeta analysis, collaborator samples were shipped as frozen whole blood, as isolated PBMCs, or as DNA extracted from either sample type. TCRbeta CDR3 regions were amplified from genomic DNA by means of the immunoSEQ Assay, a bias-controlled multiplex PCR. In the authors' own workflow: Within the assay, amplification of reference gene primers was used to estimate how many nucleated cells each sample contained. To quantify the absolute abundance of each unique TCRbeta CDR3 rearrangement, sequence reads were collapsed and filtered. For each sample, productive Simpson clonality was calculated as the square root of Simpson's diversity index across productive rearrangements. The table comes from immuneACCESS by way of TCRdb, which keeps in-frame sequences with V and J called. Part of the clones is missing from these tables; in studies checked, under half for an unresolved V gene and the rest for unknown reasons. V, J and clone size are those of that table, while D and trimming were read from the DNA. Counted in this sample were approximately 270,000 clones; around 85% of them appeared once. Together, the top ten hold about 10% of the sample.

This clone was seen more than once but under ten times. Its target antigen remains unknown. No qualities accompany the bases; no much larger clone lies one base away. Study-wide findings and limitations: The amount of clinical and demographic metadata varied by source and participant and was provided uncurated.

From its cysteine to its phenylalanine, the CDR3 spans 16 amino acids. Solely the CDR3 DNA is kept, with 48 bases framed from the first base. V and J lose 2 bases and 15 bases, and a span of 26 bases separates them. In the germline V gene (reference sequence), CDR1 corresponds to LGHDT and CDR2 to YNNKEL. The clonotype comes from a woman in her 70s with acute or convalescent COVID-19. Sequenced sample: peripheral blood. The V and J genes are TRBV3-1 (or the pseudogene TRBV3-2) and TRBJ1-5; matching of 5 bases hints at TRBD1 as the D gene. Read as DNA, the sequence is TGTGCCAGCAGCCAAAAAGGCGCCGGGAGCCCCCTAGGGACGCATTTT. This is translated as CASSQKGAGSPLGTHF.